The 16 T cell receptor beta chains below were found in one sample sequenced in a study of T cell responses to AZD1222 COVID-19 vaccine. Measured with immunoSEQ multiplex PCR; TCRdb has only the in-frame clones, and not every one. The table includes approximately 97,000 clones, around 82% detected once. This specimen consisted of peripheral blood, obtained on day 0 of AZD1222 vaccination. All receptors come from an adult in good health.

This clone was counted once. V is TRBV7-6 and J is TRBJ2-3; 10 positions match TRBD2. Germline loops: CDR1 SGHVS, CDR2 FNYEAQ. The CDR3 runs 17 residues. V gave up 0 bases and J gave up 6 bases; unmatched junction bases: 9. The CDR3 loop is CASSLAPSGGAIDTQYF. DNA for the CDR3: TGTGCCAGCAGCTTAGCGCCAAGCGGGGGGGCCATCGATACGCAGTATTTT.

The chain recombines TRBV3-1 (or the pseudogene TRBV3-2) with TRBJ2-7; the D gene is possibly TRBD2 (5 bases). The CDR3 totals 12 residues. Looked up from germline, CDR1 is LGHDT and CDR2 is YNNKEL (reference sequence). V was pared by 2 bases and J by 5 bases, with 7 bases between. The CDR3 protein is CASSQRGNEQYF. The CDR3 nucleotides read TGTGCCAGCAGCCAACGAGGGAACGAGCAGTACTTC.

CDR3 protein: CASSEKAPGTGELFF. The DNA for the CDR3 is TGTGCCAGCAGTGAAAAAGCTCCTGGCACCGGGGAGCTGTTTTTT. The rearrangement uses TRBV6-1 and TRBJ2-2; no definite D call. CDR1 is MNHNS, CDR2 SASEGT, per germline. The CDR3 runs 15 residues. Trimming removed 2 bases at V and 4 bases at J, with 11 bases between.

The genes are TRBV19 and TRBJ1-2, with 7 bases lining up with TRBD1. Germline V gene data show CDR1 as LNHDA and CDR2 as SQIVND (reference sequence). The CDR3 is made up of 13 amino acids. Losses at the gene ends were 5 bases for V and 4 bases for J; bases not matched to a gene: 4. The CDR3 reads CASSPQGRYGYTF. In DNA form, the CDR3 reads TGTGCCAGTAGTCCACAGGGGCGCTATGGCTACACCTTC.

The rearrangement uses TRBV12-3 or TRBV12-4 and TRBJ1-2; D gene unclear. This CDR3 has 12 residues. V lost 1 base and J lost 8, with 8 bases in between. CDR3 DNA: TGTGCCAGCAGTTTAGGGGTAAAAGGCTACACCTTC. This sequence encodes CASSLGVKGYTF.

The rearrangement joins TRBV28 to TRBJ2-7; no clear D gene. The CDR3 extends over 15 amino acids. Germline assignment: CDR1 MDHEN and CDR2 SYDVKM. Deletions cut 5 bases from V and 3 bases from J, with 17 bases between. The CDR3 spells CASSRLSILNYEQYF. The DNA for the CDR3 is TGTGCCAGCAGTCGGTTGAGCATCTTGAACTACGAGCAGTACTTC. Full variable domain (missing parts from reference TRBV28 and TRBJ2-7): DVKVTQSSRYLVKRTGEKVFLECVQDMDHENMFWYRQDPGLGLRLIYFSYDVKMKEKGDIPEGYSVSREKKERFSLILESASTNQTSMYLCASSRLSILNYEQYFGPGTRLTVT.

The J gene is TRBJ2-1, the V gene TRBV11-3, with 9 bases matching TRBD2. The V gene's germline CDR1 is SGHNT and CDR2 YENEEA. Trimming at V came to 1 base and at J to 6 bases, leaving 4 bases not matched to a gene. The CDR3 loop spans 15 amino acids. CDR3: CASSLGGGDGNEQFF. The DNA for the CDR3 is TGTGCCAGCAGCTTAGGCGGGGGGGACGGCAATGAGCAGTTCTTC. Complete variable domain (other parts from reference TRBV11-3 and TRBJ2-1): EAGVVQSPRYKIIEKKQPVAFWCNPISGHNTLYWYLQNLGQGPELLIRYENEEAVDDSQLPKDRFSAERLKGVDSTLKIQPAELGDSAVYLCASSLGGGDGNEQFFGPGTRLTVL.

The chain carries TRBV28 and TRBJ1-2; perhaps TRBD1 as D (6 bases). Germline loops: CDR1 MDHEN, CDR2 SYDVKM. CDR3 size: 13 residues. The V end was cut by 2 bases, the J end by 8 bases, with 12 bases between. CDR3 protein: CASSLVRGGGYTF. The CDR3 DNA sequence: TGTGCCAGCAGTTTAGTTAGGGGGGGCGGCTACACCTTC.

The gene calls are TRBV7-2 and TRBJ1-5; D is unclear. CDR1 SGHTA and CDR2 FQGNSA come from the germline V gene. V was shortened by 1 base and J by 0 bases, with 7 bases between the two germline ends. CDR3 length equals 15 residues. The CDR3 DNA follows: TGTGCCAGCAGCTTAGTTGCAGGTAGCAATCAGCCCCAGCATTTT. Protein product: CASSLVAGSNQPQHF.

This sequence joins TRBV5-6 and TRBJ2-2, with unresolved D. V was pared by 0 bases and J by 5 bases, with 14 bases between. The germline gives CDR1 SGHDT, CDR2 YYEEEE. The length of the CDR3 is 16 residues. CDR3 in DNA: TGTGCCAGCAGCTTGGGGCCAGGTGAGAGTACCGGGGAGCTGTTTTTT. Translating it yields CASSLGPGESTGELFF.

J is TRBJ1-2 and V is TRBV28; 7 positions match TRBD1. V lost 6 bases and J lost 4; bases outside the gene matches: 5. Germline V CDR1 and CDR2: MDHEN, SYDVKM. CDR3 length: 13 amino acids. CDR3 residues: CASSEGQIYGYTF. The CDR3 DNA reads as TGTGCCAGCAGCGAGGGACAGATCTATGGCTACACCTTC.

This chain joins TRBV4-1 and TRBJ2-6; 11 positions agree with TRBD2. With V trimmed by 0 bases and J by 3 bases, 16 bases remained unmatched. CDR3 length equals 22 residues. CDR1 MGHRA and CDR2 YSYEKL come from the germline V gene. CDR3: CASSQERILGLAGGRGANVLTF. CDR3 DNA sequence: TGCGCCAGCAGCCAAGAGAGGATCTTAGGGCTAGCGGGGGGCCGTGGGGCCAACGTCCTGACTTTC.

This chain connects TRBV5-6 to TRBJ1-5; D ambiguous. Trimming shortened V by 2 bases and J by 4 bases, and 19 bases separated the two germline ends. CDR1 is SGHDT and CDR2 is YYEEEE in the germline V gene. CDR3 length equals 17 residues. The CDR3 spells CASSFQAGDANNQPQHF. The CDR3 bases are TGTGCCAGCAGCTTTCAGGCCGGAGACGCGAATAATCAGCCCCAGCATTTT.

The chain recombines TRBV18 with TRBJ1-2; D gene uncertain. The V end was cut by 0 bases, the J end by 8 bases, with 16 bases between. Germline CDR1 reads KGHSH; CDR2 reads LQKENI. CDR3 length: 15 residues. The CDR3 nucleotides are TGTGCCAGCTCACCACCGGGCCTGCCAGGCGGGGGCTACACCTTC. This gives the protein CASSPPGLPGGGYTF.

The J gene is TRBJ2-5, the V gene TRBV7-6; 12 nucleotides match TRBD1. CDR1 is SGHVS and CDR2 is FNYEAQ in the germline V gene. CDR3 length equals 15 residues. V lost 5 bases to trimming and J lost 5 bases; unmatched junction nucleotides: 6. CDR3 loop: CASSTGQGAGETQYF. As DNA, the CDR3 is TGTGCCAGCAGCACGGGACAGGGGGCCGGTGAGACCCAGTACTTC.

This clone has only one observation. This rearrangement joins TRBV4-1 to TRBJ1-2, with 9 bases matching TRBD1. Trimming removed 5 bases from V and 2 bases from J; junction bases left unmatched: 9. The CDR3 covers 16 residues. CDR1 MGHRA and CDR2 YSYEKL come from the germline V gene. The CDR3 sequence: CASSRGGTGQNYGYTF. The CDR3 DNA reads as TGCGCCAGCAGCAGGGGAGGGACAGGGCAAAACTATGGCTACACCTTC.